The entry below gives a single TCR beta chain sequence along with its context. Clones were read by immunoSEQ multiplex PCR, and TCRdb kept only the in-frame ones, dropping some. The table records fewer than 90,000 clones, roughly 89% of them present only once. This record comes from a study of OX40 agonist ivuxolimab in advanced cancers. The CDR3 spans 16 residues. Germline values: CDR1 GTSNPN, CDR2 SVGIG (reference sequence). With 2 bases removed from V and 5 bases from J, the gap between germline ends came to 19 bases. Material: CD4+ or CD8+ T cells sorted from blood, obtained in a trial of the OX40 agonist ivuxolimab. The chain carries TRBV30 and TRBJ1-5; D possibly corresponds to TRBD1 (5 bases). The sequence was collected from an adult with an advanced solid tumor such as melanoma, head and neck, liver or kidney cancer. The CDR3 DNA reads TGTGCCTGGAGTTCCTCAGACAGTTTATACTATCAGCCCCAGCATTTT. Translating gives CAWSSSDSLYYQPQHF.